This TCR beta chain emerged from a study of beta chain features in type 1 diabetes. Turning to this clone: Its cognate antigen is unknown. This CDR3 is also generated by other DNA sequences in the sample.

Reverse transcribing all isolated RNA meant expressed TCRB transcripts were sequenced. This table comes from immunoSEQ multiplex PCR, and its TCRdb copy is limited to in-frame clones, with some not included. Of approximately 730,000 clones in the sample, 13% were seen once. Trimming cost V 3 bases and J 5 bases, with 10 bases left between them. CDR3 length equals 12 residues. The germline V gene encodes CDR1 GTSNPN and CDR2 SVGIG (reference sequence). Regarding the study as a whole: VDJ junctions from type 1 diabetes patients carried fewer insertions and larger deletions. Shortening that was moderate but significant affected the TCRB CDR3s of Type 1 diabetes patients in all four CD4+ subsets.

J is TRBJ1-1 and V is TRBV30, with D possibly matching TRBD1 (5 bases). The clonotype was recovered from a man between 18 and 29 years old with type 1 diabetes. The material sequenced was naive CD4+ T cells from blood. In DNA, the CDR3 is TGTGCCTGGAGACAAGGGGCGACTGAAGCTTTCTTT. Its protein is CAWRQGATEAFF.